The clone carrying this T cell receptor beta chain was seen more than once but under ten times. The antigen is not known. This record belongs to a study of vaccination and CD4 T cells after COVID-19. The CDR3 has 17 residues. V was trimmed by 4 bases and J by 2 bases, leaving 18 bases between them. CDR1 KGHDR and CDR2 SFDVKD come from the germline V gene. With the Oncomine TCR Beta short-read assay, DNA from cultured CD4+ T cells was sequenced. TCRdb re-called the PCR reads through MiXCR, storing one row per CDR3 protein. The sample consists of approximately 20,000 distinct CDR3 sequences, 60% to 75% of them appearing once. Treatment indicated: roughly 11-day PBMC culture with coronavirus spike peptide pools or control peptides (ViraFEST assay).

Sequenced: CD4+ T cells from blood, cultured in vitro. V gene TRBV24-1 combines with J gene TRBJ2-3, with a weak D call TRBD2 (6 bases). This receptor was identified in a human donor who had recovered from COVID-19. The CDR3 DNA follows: TGTGCCACCAGTGACCCATTTGGTAGCGGATACACAGATACGCAGTATTTT. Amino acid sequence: CATSDPFGSGYTDTQYF.